This passage covers 14 T cell receptor beta chains from one sample sequenced in a study of OX40 agonist ivuxolimab in advanced cancers. Here immunoSEQ multiplex PCR was the method, and the copy in TCRdb shows in-frame clones only, minus some. Here the sample spans roughly 120,000 clones, 85% to 90% being singletons. The sequencing used CD4+ or CD8+ T cells sorted from blood, collected in a trial of the OX40 agonist ivuxolimab. These receptors were obtained from an adult with an advanced solid tumor such as melanoma, head and neck, liver or kidney cancer.

The chain links TRBV10-3 to TRBJ1-4; 8 nucleotides line up with TRBD1. CDR1 and CDR2 (germline): ENHRY, SYGVKD. Trimming cost V 5 bases and J 12 bases; bases outside gene matches: 11. This CDR3 region has 14 residues. This CDR3 is CAISTTGQVGELFF. CDR3 DNA sequence: TGTGCCATCAGTACTACGGGACAGGTCGGGGAACTGTTTTTT.

This chain connects TRBV27 to TRBJ2-7; D may be TRBD1 (5 bases). Germline V gene lookup returns CDR1 MNHEY and CDR2 SMNVEV (reference sequence). The germline V and J ends were trimmed by 6 bases and 1 base, with 16 bases remaining between them. The CDR3 contains 15 residues. The CDR3 here is CASRNSGQLSYEQYF. CDR3 in DNA: TGTGCCAGCAGGAACTCAGGGCAGCTATCCTACGAGCAGTACTTC.

The CDR3 region is CASSSGTGVLGIQYF. CDR3 nucleotide sequence: TGTGCCAGCAGTTCCGGGACAGGGGTTTTAGGCATTCAGTACTTC. V gene TRBV27 combines with J gene TRBJ2-4; 10 bases map to TRBD1. The CDR3 covers 15 residues. Germline CDR1 is MNHEY and CDR2 is SMNVEV (reference sequence). V was pared by 4 bases and J by 9 bases, with 9 bases of the junction left unmatched.

The genes are TRBV7-2 and TRBJ2-7; D may be TRBD1 or TRBD2 (6 bases each). The germline V gene encodes CDR1 SGHTA and CDR2 FQGNSA. The CDR3 spans 18 residues. The ends were cut back, 6 bases at V and 0 bases at J, with 24 bases in the middle. CDR3 residues: CASSFRGLPGPSSYEQYF. Here the CDR3 DNA reads TGTGCCAGCAGTTTTCGGGGGCTGCCGGGCCCGAGCTCCTACGAGCAGTACTTC.

This chain links TRBV19 with TRBJ2-1; TRBD1 aligns across 7 bases. Germline V lookup: CDR1 LNHDA, CDR2 SQIVND (reference sequence). The V and J ends lost 4 bases and 5 bases, in that order; junction bases with no gene match: 11. This CDR3 is built from 16 residues. CDR3 sequence: CASSRGSKGQNNEQFF. The CDR3 DNA reads as TGTGCCAGTAGTAGGGGAAGTAAGGGACAGAACAATGAGCAGTTCTTC.

CDR3 in amino acids: CASSQDGTGRGNTIYF. CDR3 nucleotide sequence: TGCGCCAGCAGCCAAGACGGGACAGGGCGTGGAAACACCATATATTTT. The V gene is TRBV4-1, the J gene TRBJ1-3, with 9 bases fitting TRBD1. V lost 0 bases, J lost 3 bases, and 3 bases stayed unmatched. Germline values: CDR1 MGHRA, CDR2 YSYEKL. The length of the CDR3 is 16 residues.

The chain has TRBV7-2 and TRBJ2-7; no firm D call. Germline CDR1 reads SGHTA; CDR2 reads FQGNSA. The germline V and J ends were trimmed by 6 bases and 3 bases, with 9 bases remaining between them. The CDR3 is made up of 12 amino acids. CDR3 DNA: TGTGCCAGCAGTAGCAGAGACTACGAGCAGTACTTC. Its protein is CASSSRDYEQYF.

The V gene is TRBV6-1, the J gene TRBJ2-7; D is uncertain. Germline CDR1 reads MNHNS; CDR2 reads SASEGT. Trimming shortened V by 3 bases and J by 2 bases, and 2 bases separated the two germline ends. This CDR3 comprises 11 residues. CDR3 DNA: TGTGCCAGCAGTGAGGCCTACGAGCAGTACTTC. This codes for CASSEAYEQYF.

This chain connects TRBV28 to TRBJ2-1, with 8 bases aligning to TRBD2. V lost 5 bases and J lost 4; bases outside the gene matches: 7. The CDR3 is 15 amino acids. CDR1 and CDR2 (germline): MDHEN, SYDVKM. DNA of the CDR3: TGTGCCAGCAGTAACGGGGGGGCGCGTTACAATGAGCAGTTCTTC. It translates to CASSNGGARYNEQFF.

The chain links TRBV5-1 to TRBJ1-1, with a weak D call TRBD1 (6 bases). The germline V gene has CDR1 SGHRS and CDR2 YFSETQ. Trimming pared 4 bases from V and 4 bases from J, leaving 14 bases between. The CDR3 length is 14 residues. The DNA of the CDR3 is TGCGCCAGCAGCCCTTCGGGGGGGGCCACTGAAGCTTTCTTT. Its protein is CASSPSGGATEAFF.

This chain joins TRBV7-9 and TRBJ1-2; 10 nucleotides agree with TRBD1. V was pared by 5 bases and J by 7 bases, with 10 bases of the junction left unmatched. The CDR3 consists of 15 residues. Germline V lookup: CDR1 SEHNR, CDR2 FQNEAQ (reference sequence). The chain's CDR3 is CASSNRDRGSGGYTF. CDR3 nucleotide sequence: TGTGCCAGCAGCAACCGGGACAGGGGTAGTGGTGGCTACACCTTC. Combining the CDR3 with reference TRBV7-9 and TRBJ1-2 gives the whole variable domain DTGVSQNPRHKITKRGQNVTFRCDPISEHNRLYWYRQTLGQGPEFLTYFQNEAQLEKSRLLSDRFSAERPKGSFSTLEIQRTEQGDSAMYLCASSNRDRGSGGYTFGSGTRLTVV.

The chain couples TRBV2 to TRBJ2-1; D not certain. The V end was cut by 2 bases, the J end by 15 bases, with 11 bases between. The CDR3 sequence is 11 residues long. Germline CDR1 and CDR2: SNHLY and FYNNEI. The CDR3 reads CASSERSVRFF. The DNA for the CDR3 is TGTGCCAGCAGTGAACGCTCTGTCAGGTTCTTC.

V is TRBV10-3 and J is TRBJ1-2; D possibly corresponds to TRBD1 (5 bases). This CDR3 is 15 amino acids long. The V gene's germline CDR1 is ENHRY and CDR2 SYGVKD. V was shortened by 1 base and J by 6 bases, with 15 bases between the two germline ends. This CDR3 is CAISEFQGVEDGYTF. The CDR3, as DNA: TGTGCCATCAGTGAGTTCCAGGGTGTTGAAGATGGCTACACCTTC.

The V and J genes are TRBV5-5 and TRBJ1-4; 8 bases agree with TRBD1. This CDR3 has 14 residues. Per the germline V gene, CDR1 is SGHKS and CDR2 is YYEKEE (reference sequence). V shed 4 bases, J shed 8 bases, and the junction held 7 bases outside the gene matches. The CDR3: CASSPGQGYEKLFF. The CDR3 nucleotides are TGTGCCAGCAGCCCAGGACAGGGTTACGAAAAACTGTTTTTT.